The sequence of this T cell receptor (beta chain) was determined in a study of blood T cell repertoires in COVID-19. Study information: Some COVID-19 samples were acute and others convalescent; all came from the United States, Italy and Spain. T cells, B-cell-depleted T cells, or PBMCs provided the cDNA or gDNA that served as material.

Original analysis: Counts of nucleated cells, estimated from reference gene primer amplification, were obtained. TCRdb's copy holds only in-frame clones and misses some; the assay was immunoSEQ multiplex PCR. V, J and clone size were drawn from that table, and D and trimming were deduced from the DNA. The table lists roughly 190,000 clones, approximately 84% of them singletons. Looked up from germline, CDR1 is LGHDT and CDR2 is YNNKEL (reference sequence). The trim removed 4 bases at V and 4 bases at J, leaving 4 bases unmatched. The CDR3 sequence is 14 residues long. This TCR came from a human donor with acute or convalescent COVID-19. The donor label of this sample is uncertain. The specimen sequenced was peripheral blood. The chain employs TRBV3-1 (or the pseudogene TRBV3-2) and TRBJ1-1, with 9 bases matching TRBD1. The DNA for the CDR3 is TGTGCCAGCAGCCTTCAGACAGGGGGCACTGAAGCTTTCTTT. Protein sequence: CASSLQTGGTEAFF.